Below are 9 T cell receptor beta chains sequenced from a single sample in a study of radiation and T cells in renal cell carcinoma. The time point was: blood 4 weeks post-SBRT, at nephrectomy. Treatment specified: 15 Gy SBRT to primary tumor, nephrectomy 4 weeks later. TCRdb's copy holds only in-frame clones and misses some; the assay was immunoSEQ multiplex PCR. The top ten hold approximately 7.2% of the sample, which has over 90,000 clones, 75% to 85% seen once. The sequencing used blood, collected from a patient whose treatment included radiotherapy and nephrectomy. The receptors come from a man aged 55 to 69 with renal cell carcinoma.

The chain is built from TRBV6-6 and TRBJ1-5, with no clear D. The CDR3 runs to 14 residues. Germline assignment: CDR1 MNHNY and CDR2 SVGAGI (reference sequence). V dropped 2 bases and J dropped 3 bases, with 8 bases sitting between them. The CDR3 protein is CASSYEVYNQPQHF. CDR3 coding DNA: TGTGCCAGCAGTTACGAGGTGTACAATCAGCCCCAGCATTTT.

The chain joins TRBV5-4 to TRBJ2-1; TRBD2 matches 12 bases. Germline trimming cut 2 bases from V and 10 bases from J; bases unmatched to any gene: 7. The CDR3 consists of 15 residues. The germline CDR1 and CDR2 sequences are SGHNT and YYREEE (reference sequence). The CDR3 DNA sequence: TGTGCCAGCAGCTTCGCGACTAGCGGGAGAGGAGAGCAGTTCTTC. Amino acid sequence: CASSFATSGRGEQFF.

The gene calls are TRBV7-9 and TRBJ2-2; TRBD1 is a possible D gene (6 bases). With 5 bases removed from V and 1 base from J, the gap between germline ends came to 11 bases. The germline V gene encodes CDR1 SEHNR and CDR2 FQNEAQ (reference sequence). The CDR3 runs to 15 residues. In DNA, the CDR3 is TGTGCCAGCAGCATGGACAGCCTGAACACCGGGGAGCTGTTTTTT. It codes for CASSMDSLNTGELFF.

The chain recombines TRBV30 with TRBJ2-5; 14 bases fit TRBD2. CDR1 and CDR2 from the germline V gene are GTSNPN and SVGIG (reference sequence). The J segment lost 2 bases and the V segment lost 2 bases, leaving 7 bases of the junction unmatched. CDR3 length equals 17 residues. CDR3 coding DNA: TGTGCCTGGAGTTTAGGACTAGCGGGAGGCGGACAAGAGACCCAGTACTTC. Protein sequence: CAWSLGLAGGGQETQYF.

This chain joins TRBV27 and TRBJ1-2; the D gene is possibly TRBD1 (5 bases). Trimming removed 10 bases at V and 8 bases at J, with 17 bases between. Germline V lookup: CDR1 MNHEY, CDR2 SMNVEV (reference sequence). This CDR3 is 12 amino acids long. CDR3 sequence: CATLTGLGGYTF. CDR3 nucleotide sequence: TGTGCCACCTTAACGGGACTGGGGGGCTACACCTTC.

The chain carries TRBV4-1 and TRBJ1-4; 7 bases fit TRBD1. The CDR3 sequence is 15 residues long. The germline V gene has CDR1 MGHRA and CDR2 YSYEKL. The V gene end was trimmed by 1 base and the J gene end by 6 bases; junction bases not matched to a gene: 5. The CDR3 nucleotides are TGCGCCAGCAGCCAAGTGACAGGGAAATATGAAAAACTGTTTTTT. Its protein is CASSQVTGKYEKLFF.

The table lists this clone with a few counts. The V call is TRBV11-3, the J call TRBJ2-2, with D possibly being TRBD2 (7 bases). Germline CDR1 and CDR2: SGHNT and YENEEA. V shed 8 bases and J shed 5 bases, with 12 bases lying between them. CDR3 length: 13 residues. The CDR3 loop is CASGRGSTGELFF. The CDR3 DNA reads TGTGCCAGCGGGAGGGGGTCGACCGGGGAGCTGTTTTTT.

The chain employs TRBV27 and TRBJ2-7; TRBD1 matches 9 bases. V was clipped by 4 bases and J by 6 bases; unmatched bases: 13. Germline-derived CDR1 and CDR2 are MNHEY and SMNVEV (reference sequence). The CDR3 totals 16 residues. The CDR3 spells CASSSRAGTGYLEQYF. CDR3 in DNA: TGTGCCAGCAGTTCCCGCGCCGGGACAGGGTATCTCGAGCAGTACTTC.

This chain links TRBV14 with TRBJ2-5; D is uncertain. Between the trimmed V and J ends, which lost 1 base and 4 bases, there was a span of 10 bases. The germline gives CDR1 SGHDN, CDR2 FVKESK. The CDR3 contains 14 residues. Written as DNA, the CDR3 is TGTGCCAGCAGCCAAGTGTCTAGAGGAGAGACCCAGTACTTC. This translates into CASSQVSRGETQYF. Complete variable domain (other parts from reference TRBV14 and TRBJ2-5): EAGVTQFPSHSVIEKGQTVTLRCDPISGHDNLYWYRRVMGKEIKFLLHFVKESKQDESGMPNNRFLAERTGGTYSTLKVQPAELEDSGVYFCASSQVSRGETQYFGPGTRLLVL.